This T cell receptor (beta chain) was identified in a study of CD8 T cells in ankylosing spondylitis. The V end lost 0 bases, the J end lost 5 bases, and 8 bases lay between the germline ends. This CDR3 has 14 residues. Germline assignment: CDR1 SGHRS and CDR2 YFSETQ. There are many counts of this clonotype. Its antigen is unknown. TCRdb independently ran MiXCR on the 5' RACE reads; one entry per CDR3 protein. The data hold 100,000 to 150,000 distinct CDR3 sequences, with roughly 9% observed a single time. Findings and caveats of the study: Disease-associated clones were CD8+ and fairly uncommon in peripheral blood.

The V and J genes are TRBV5-1 and TRBJ1-4; unclear D gene. The clonotype comes from a male donor with ankylosing spondylitis or in good health (not recorded which). Specimen: blood, either unsorted or a sorted T cell fraction (not recorded which). In DNA form, the CDR3 reads TGCGCCAGCAGCTTGGAACCGGGGAATGAAAAACTGTTTTTT. Protein: CASSLEPGNEKLFF.